These T cell receptor beta chains were read from a single sample in a study of shared clonotypes between healthy human individuals. Clones were read by immunoSEQ multiplex PCR, and TCRdb kept only the in-frame ones, dropping some. The sample includes around 350,000 clones, less than 75% seen only once; the top ten take more than 9%. Sequences were obtained from memory CD4+ T cells sorted from blood. The receptors stem from a man between 25 and 39 years old in good health. Both conserved end residues are part of each CDR3. Each record gives: D gene, clone size, J gene, V gene, CDR3 protein, CDR3 DNA. The D gene is left open where the match is weak. Some rows mark clone size as missing; the rest say once, few, many or name a class of expanded clone.

D gene: .
clone size: .
J gene: TRBJ2-7
V gene: TRBV6-9
CDR3 protein: CASSLRQDLPSYEQYF
CDR3 DNA: TGTGCCAGCAGCCTAAGACAGGACTTGCCCTCCTACGAGCAGTACTTC

D gene: .
clone size: .
J gene: TRBJ1-2
V gene: TRBV28
CDR3 protein: CASSPLVRANYGYTF
CDR3 DNA: TGTGCCAGCAGTCCCCTTGTCCGAGCTAACTATGGCTACACCTTC

D gene: .
clone size: .
J gene: TRBJ2-1
V gene: TRBV12-5
CDR3 protein: CASGAEQGTPQFF
CDR3 DNA: TGTGCTAGTGGTGCTGAACAGGGAACCCCGCAGTTCTTC

D gene: .
clone size: .
J gene: TRBJ2-7
V gene: TRBV19
CDR3 protein: CASSMVADGSYEQYF
CDR3 DNA: TGTGCCAGTAGTATGGTGGCAGATGGCTCCTACGAGCAGTACTTC

D gene: .
clone size: .
J gene: TRBJ2-7
V gene: TRBV2
CDR3 protein: CASSDSIGVASTYEQYF
CDR3 DNA: TGTGCCAGCAGTGACTCAATTGGGGTAGCGAGCACCTACGAGCAGTACTTC

D gene: .
clone size: few
J gene: TRBJ2-1
V gene: TRBV11-2
CDR3 protein: CASSPGAAPSSYNEQFF
CDR3 DNA: TGTGCCAGCAGCCCAGGCGCGGCACCTAGCTCCTACAATGAGCAGTTCTTC

D gene: TRBD1
clone size: once
J gene: TRBJ2-7
V gene: TRBV18
CDR3 protein: CASSPDDRVGDEQYF
CDR3 DNA: TGTGCCAGCTCACCCGATGACAGGGTGGGGGACGAGCAGTACTTC

D gene: TRBD2
clone size: .
J gene: TRBJ2-7
V gene: TRBV5-4
CDR3 protein: CASSLGGGSPPEQYF
CDR3 DNA: TGTGCCAGCAGCTTGGGTGGCGGGAGCCCCCCAGAGCAGTACTTC

D gene: .
clone size: .
J gene: TRBJ1-1
V gene: TRBV6-9
CDR3 protein: CASSSRFATEAFF
CDR3 DNA: TGTGCCAGCAGTTCTCGTTTTGCCACTGAAGCTTTCTTT

D gene: TRBD1
clone size: few
J gene: TRBJ2-1
V gene: TRBV5-1
CDR3 protein: CASSLMSGGSYNEQFF
CDR3 DNA: TGCGCCAGCAGCTTAATGTCAGGGGGATCCTACAATGAGCAGTTCTTC

D gene: .
clone size: .
J gene: TRBJ1-1
V gene: TRBV28
CDR3 protein: CASSGTYPEAFF
CDR3 DNA: TGTGCCAGCAGTGGGACTTACCCTGAAGCTTTCTTT

D gene: .
clone size: many
J gene: TRBJ1-2
V gene: TRBV11-2
CDR3 protein: CASSLVAGYGYTF
CDR3 DNA: TGTGCCAGCAGCTTAGTTGCGGGTTATGGCTACACCTTC

D gene: .
clone size: .
J gene: TRBJ1-5
V gene: TRBV19
CDR3 protein: CASNTIVGGNQPQHF
CDR3 DNA: TGTGCCAGTAATACCATCGTGGGGGGCAATCAGCCCCAGCATTTT

D gene: TRBD2
clone size: .
J gene: TRBJ2-1
V gene: TRBV5-1
CDR3 protein: CASSNSGMDNEQFF
CDR3 DNA: TGCGCCAGCAGCAATAGCGGGATGGACAATGAGCAGTTCTTC

D gene: .
clone size: .
J gene: TRBJ2-2
V gene: TRBV28
CDR3 protein: CASTTIVSRGGELFF
CDR3 DNA: TGTGCCAGCACCACCATCGTATCCAGGGGTGGGGAGCTGTTTTTT

D gene: .
clone size: .
J gene: TRBJ2-5
V gene: TRBV27
CDR3 protein: CASSLSFVRSANPQETQYF
CDR3 DNA: TGTGCCAGCAGTTTAAGTTTTGTCCGGTCAGCGAACCCGCAAGAGACCCAGTACTTC

D gene: .
clone size: .
J gene: TRBJ2-7
V gene: TRBV4-1
CDR3 protein: CASSQVSRPDCEQYF
CDR3 DNA: TGCGCCAGCAGCCAAGTCTCGAGACCAGACTGCGAGCAGTACTTC

D gene: .
clone size: .
J gene: TRBJ1-3
V gene: TRBV18
CDR3 protein: CASSPEGGSGNTIYF
CDR3 DNA: TGTGCCAGCTCACCAGAAGGGGGCTCTGGAAACACCATATATTTT

D gene: .
clone size: .
J gene: TRBJ2-1
V gene: TRBV5-6
CDR3 protein: CASEGTFSGSYNEQFF
CDR3 DNA: TGTGCCAGCGAAGGTACCTTTAGCGGAAGTTACAATGAGCAGTTCTTC

D gene: .
clone size: .
J gene: TRBJ2-2
V gene: TRBV5-4
CDR3 protein: CASSLDPGAGELFF
CDR3 DNA: TGTGCCAGCAGCTTGGATCCAGGTGCCGGGGAGCTGTTTTTT

D gene: TRBD1
clone size: .
J gene: TRBJ1-1
V gene: TRBV5-1
CDR3 protein: CASSLAGGSEAFF
CDR3 DNA: TGCGCCAGCAGCTTGGCAGGGGGCTCTGAAGCTTTCTTT

D gene: .
clone size: .
J gene: TRBJ1-2
V gene: TRBV20-1
CDR3 protein: CSARTGYGYTF
CDR3 DNA: TGCAGTGCTAGGACAGGCTATGGCTACACCTTC

D gene: .
clone size: once
J gene: TRBJ2-1
V gene: TRBV5-6
CDR3 protein: CASSGSESRGALATNEQFF
CDR3 DNA: TGTGCCAGCAGCGGATCGGAGTCCCGCGGGGCGTTAGCCACCAATGAGCAGTTCTTC

D gene: .
clone size: .
J gene: TRBJ2-1
V gene: TRBV19
CDR3 protein: CASSLTGASEQFF
CDR3 DNA: TGTGCCAGTAGTCTCACGGGGGCCAGTGAGCAGTTCTTC

D gene: TRBD1
clone size: .
J gene: TRBJ1-4
V gene: TRBV14
CDR3 protein: CASSQGFSRQGNEKLFF
CDR3 DNA: TGTGCCAGCAGCCAAGGATTTTCGAGACAGGGGAATGAAAAACTGTTTTTT

D gene: .
clone size: few
J gene: TRBJ2-1
V gene: TRBV29-1
CDR3 protein: CSVGHLYNEQFF
CDR3 DNA: TGCAGCGTTGGGCACCTCTACAATGAGCAGTTCTTC

D gene: .
clone size: .
J gene: TRBJ1-2
V gene: TRBV5-4
CDR3 protein: CAGHQQGGGYTF
CDR3 DNA: TGTGCCGGGCATCAACAGGGAGGTGGCTACACCTTC

D gene: .
clone size: .
J gene: TRBJ1-1
V gene: TRBV11-2
CDR3 protein: CASSLGWRDLNTEAFF
CDR3 DNA: TGTGCCAGCAGCTTAGGGTGGCGGGATTTGAACACTGAAGCTTTCTTT

D gene: .
clone size: once
J gene: TRBJ2-7
V gene: TRBV18
CDR3 protein: CASSPPTRAYEQYF
CDR3 DNA: TGTGCCAGCTCACCACCGACGAGGGCCTACGAGCAGTACTTC

D gene: TRBD2
clone size: .
J gene: TRBJ2-5
V gene: TRBV9
CDR3 protein: CASSVGTSGSQETQYF
CDR3 DNA: TGTGCCAGCAGCGTAGGGACTAGCGGGAGCCAAGAGACCCAGTACTTC

D gene: TRBD2
clone size: .
J gene: TRBJ2-7
V gene: TRBV14
CDR3 protein: CASSQTSGPSYEQYF
CDR3 DNA: TGTGCCAGCAGCCAAACTAGCGGACCTTCCTACGAGCAGTACTTC

D gene: .
clone size: .
J gene: TRBJ1-1
V gene: TRBV2
CDR3 protein: CASKRGGTEAFF
CDR3 DNA: TGTGCCAGCAAGCGGGGGGGGACTGAAGCTTTCTTT

D gene: TRBD1
clone size: .
J gene: TRBJ1-2
V gene: TRBV19
CDR3 protein: CASRTGGVLNYGYTF
CDR3 DNA: TGTGCCAGTAGAACAGGGGGCGTATTGAACTATGGCTACACCTTC

D gene: .
clone size: many
J gene: TRBJ2-2
V gene: TRBV5-8
CDR3 protein: CASSLAGRRTGELFF
CDR3 DNA: TGTGCCAGCAGCTTGGCAGGCCGGAGGACCGGGGAGCTGTTTTTT

D gene: .
clone size: few
J gene: TRBJ2-3
V gene: TRBV7-9
CDR3 protein: CASSFPGSTDTQYF
CDR3 DNA: TGTGCCAGCAGCTTTCCGGGAAGCACAGATACGCAGTATTTT

D gene: TRBD1
clone size: .
J gene: TRBJ2-1
V gene: TRBV7-6
CDR3 protein: CASSISGQGAYEQFF
CDR3 DNA: TGTGCCAGCAGCATCTCGGGACAGGGGGCCTATGAGCAGTTCTTC

D gene: .
clone size: .
J gene: TRBJ2-2
V gene: TRBV5-1
CDR3 protein: CASSLGVSTNTGELFF
CDR3 DNA: TGCGCCAGCAGCTTGGGAGTCTCCACGAACACCGGGGAGCTGTTTTTT

D gene: .
clone size: .
J gene: TRBJ1-2
V gene: TRBV27
CDR3 protein: CASNSHGDKGNYGYTF
CDR3 DNA: TGTGCCAGCAATTCTCACGGGGACAAGGGTAACTATGGCTACACCTTC

D gene: .
clone size: once
J gene: TRBJ2-1
V gene: TRBV2
CDR3 protein: CASSEDGGAVDEQFF
CDR3 DNA: TGTGCCAGCAGTGAAGACGGGGGCGCGGTAGATGAGCAGTTCTTC

D gene: TRBD1
clone size: once
J gene: TRBJ2-1
V gene: TRBV27
CDR3 protein: CASSLRGPVNEQFF
CDR3 DNA: TGTGCCAGCAGTCTGAGGGGGCCGGTCAATGAGCAGTTCTTC

D gene: .
clone size: .
J gene: TRBJ1-5
V gene: TRBV19
CDR3 protein: CASSWKQRNQPQHF
CDR3 DNA: TGTGCCAGTAGTTGGAAACAACGCAATCAGCCCCAGCATTTT

D gene: .
clone size: .
J gene: TRBJ2-1
V gene: TRBV4-3
CDR3 protein: CASSQAFRSASAFYNEQFF
CDR3 DNA: TGCGCCAGCAGCCAAGCTTTTCGCTCGGCTAGCGCATTTTACAATGAGCAGTTCTTC

D gene: .
clone size: .
J gene: TRBJ2-5
V gene: TRBV7-8
CDR3 protein: CASSQRETQYF
CDR3 DNA: TGTGCCAGCAGCCAAAGAGAGACCCAGTACTTC

D gene: TRBD2
clone size: .
J gene: TRBJ2-3
V gene: TRBV7-2
CDR3 protein: CASSFFSGSADTQYF
CDR3 DNA: TGTGCCAGCAGCTTTTTTAGCGGGAGCGCAGATACGCAGTATTTT

D gene: .
clone size: .
J gene: TRBJ2-5
V gene: TRBV5-8
CDR3 protein: CASSGGVRGRETQYF
CDR3 DNA: TGTGCCAGCAGCGGTGGCGTCAGGGGACGAGAGACCCAGTACTTC

D gene: TRBD1
clone size: .
J gene: TRBJ2-7
V gene: TRBV2
CDR3 protein: CASSDRGRLEQYF
CDR3 DNA: TGTGCCAGCAGTGACAGGGGGCGCCTCGAGCAGTACTTC

D gene: TRBD1
clone size: .
J gene: TRBJ1-4
V gene: TRBV4-3
CDR3 protein: CASSQAGQGGEKLFF
CDR3 DNA: TGCGCCAGCAGCCAAGCCGGCCAGGGGGGCGAAAAACTGTTTTTT

D gene: TRBD2
clone size: .
J gene: TRBJ2-1
V gene: TRBV10-1
CDR3 protein: CASSDMTSGDSSYNEQFF
CDR3 DNA: TGCGCCAGCAGTGATATGACTAGCGGGGATAGCTCCTACAATGAGCAGTTCTTC

D gene: TRBD1
clone size: .
J gene: TRBJ2-7
V gene: TRBV28
CDR3 protein: CASSLLEVWGQKNEQYF
CDR3 DNA: TGTGCCAGCAGTTTGTTAGAAGTTTGGGGACAGAAGAATGAGCAGTACTTC

D gene: .
clone size: .
J gene: TRBJ1-1
V gene: TRBV5-1
CDR3 protein: CASKMGDTEAFF
CDR3 DNA: TGCGCCAGCAAGATGGGGGACACTGAAGCTTTCTTT

D gene: .
clone size: .
J gene: TRBJ1-2
V gene: TRBV7-2
CDR3 protein: CASSLGGSYGYTF
CDR3 DNA: TGTGCCAGCAGCTTAGGCGGGTCTTATGGCTACACCTTC

D gene: .
clone size: .
J gene: TRBJ2-3
V gene: TRBV15
CDR3 protein: CATSRGLTGVTDTQYF
CDR3 DNA: TGTGCCACCAGCAGAGGACTAACGGGCGTCACAGATACGCAGTATTTT

D gene: .
clone size: .
J gene: TRBJ2-5
V gene: TRBV6-1
CDR3 protein: CASSVDGGTETQYF
CDR3 DNA: TGTGCCAGCAGTGTCGACGGGGGCACGGAGACCCAGTACTTC